The 32 T cell receptor beta chains below all came from one sample that was sequenced in a study of low-dose radiotherapy and immunotherapy resistance in tumors. TRAV- and TRBV-specific primers, spanning alpha and beta chains, primed first-strand cDNA. It was with a constant-region primer and a V-primer adapter that TCRs were amplified over approximately 18 PCR cycles. TCRdb fed the reads into MiXCR, producing one record per CDR3 protein. Of 11,000 or so distinct CDR3 sequences listed, roughly two thirds are singletons. The receptors derive from a human donor with advanced metastatic prostate, ovarian, gallbladder or colorectal cancer (not recorded which). This table probably holds off-target reads from a library built for another chain.

The chain uses TRBV6-1 and TRBJ2-7; D is uncertain. Trimming left V 4 bases short and J 3 bases short, with 22 bases between. Germline V gene sequence: CDR1 MNHNS, CDR2 SASEGT. CDR3 size: 17 residues. The CDR3 DNA sequence: TGTGCCAGCAGTGGAGTCCGGTTGACACTCCGAGACTACGAGCAGTACTTC. Translating gives CASSGVRLTLRDYEQYF.

This clonotype was picked up a small number of times. The rearrangement uses TRBV19 and TRBJ2-7; TRBD1 might be the D (6 bases). The CDR3 consists of 15 residues. Germline V gene sequence: CDR1 LNHDA, CDR2 SQIVND (reference sequence). Trimming shortened V by 3 bases and J by 6 bases, and 18 bases separated the two germline ends. CDR3 in DNA: TGTGCCAGTAGTATCTCTGGGACAAGGACGTCCGAGCAGTACTTC. Its translation is CASSISGTRTSEQYF.

V is TRBV5-8 and J is TRBJ1-2; the D is unclear. This CDR3 region has 12 residues. The germline V and J ends were trimmed by 4 bases and 5 bases, with 9 bases remaining between them. Germline CDR1 and CDR2: SGHTS and YDEGEE. The CDR3 here is CASSPSDYGYTF. The CDR3 DNA reads as TGTGCCAGCAGCCCTTCGGATTATGGCTACACCTTC.

This clonotype appeared a few times. The chain employs TRBV3-1 and TRBJ1-4; D ambiguous. The V gene lost 0 bases and the J gene lost 7 bases, with 9 bases spanning the gap. This CDR3 is built from 14 residues. Germline values: CDR1 LGHDT, CDR2 YNNKEL (reference sequence). The CDR3 region has the DNA TGTGCCAGCAGCCAAGAAGTGTTGACTGAAAAACTGTTTTTT. Translating it yields CASSQEVLTEKLFF.

This chain joins TRBV5-1 and TRBJ1-6; D gene unclear. Germline V gene data show CDR1 as SGHRS and CDR2 as YFSETQ. The CDR3 spans 14 residues. V dropped 7 bases and J dropped 0 bases, with 8 bases sitting between them. The CDR3 loop reads CASSLNSYNSPLHF. The CDR3 region has the DNA TGCGCCAGCTCTTTAAACTCCTATAATTCACCCCTCCACTTT.

This clonotype was observed a single time. The genes are TRBV20-1 and TRBJ2-7, with 16 bases fitting TRBD2. With V trimmed by 6 bases and J by 7 bases, 6 bases remained unmatched. CDR3 length: 14 residues. Germline CDR1 is DFQATT and CDR2 is SNEGSKA (reference sequence). The CDR3 DNA reads as TGCAGTGCGGGGACTAGCGGGGGGGCATATGAGCAGTACTTC. Protein: CSAGTSGGAYEQYF.

This clonotype was recorded a few times. The rearrangement links TRBV18 to TRBJ2-1; D ambiguous. CDR3 size: 13 residues. CDR1 is KGHSH, CDR2 LQKENI, per germline. The V end was cut by 2 bases, the J end by 6 bases, with 8 bases between. The CDR3 nucleotides are TGTGCCAGCTCACCAAAGCTCGGCAATGAGCAGTTCTTC. It codes for CASSPKLGNEQFF.

The V call is TRBV28, the J call TRBJ1-1, with D unresolved. Trimming left V 2 bases short and J 0 bases short, with 10 bases between. Germline V gene lookup returns CDR1 MDHEN and CDR2 SYDVKM. The CDR3 totals 15 residues. CDR3 loop: CASSLRGNMNTEAFF. The CDR3 DNA reads as TGTGCCAGCAGTTTAAGAGGGAACATGAACACTGAAGCTTTCTTT.

This chain uses TRBV11-2 with TRBJ2-5; 14 nucleotides match TRBD2. The CDR3 sequence is 16 residues long. Germline CDR1 is SGHAT and CDR2 is FQNNGV. Losses at the gene ends were 5 bases for V and 4 bases for J; bases not matched to a gene: 6. The CDR3: CASSPGLAGGRETQYF. CDR3 nucleotides: TGTGCCAGCAGCCCCGGACTAGCGGGAGGTCGAGAGACCCAGTACTTC.

The chain couples TRBV2 to TRBJ2-7; 10 bases agree with TRBD2. Losses at the gene ends were 5 bases for V and 3 bases for J; bases not matched to a gene: 1. The CDR3 sequence is 13 residues long. Per the germline V gene, CDR1 is SNHLY and CDR2 is FYNNEI. As DNA, the CDR3 is TGTGCCAGCAGTTTAGCGGGAGGCTACGAGCAGTACTTC. Translated, it gives CASSLAGGYEQYF.

The chain employs TRBV12-3 or TRBV12-4 and TRBJ1-5, with D perhaps matching TRBD1 (6 bases). This CDR3 spans 16 amino acids. V was clipped by 4 bases and J by 5 bases, with 18 bases between them. The CDR3 coding sequence is TGTGCCAGCAGTTACAGCCGGGGGGCCCGGGATCAGCCCCAGCATTTT. Protein product: CASSYSRGARDQPQHF.

This clonotype was seen a few times. The chain joins TRBV20-1 to TRBJ2-7; a possible D gene is TRBD1 (6 bases). The ends were cut back, 6 bases at V and 4 bases at J, with 19 bases in the middle. The V gene's germline CDR1 is DFQATT and CDR2 SNEGSKA (reference sequence). CDR3 length: 14 residues. For the CDR3, the DNA is TGCAGTGCCGCCGCCGGGACACTCGCGTACGAGCAGTACTTC. Translating gives CSAAAGTLAYEQYF.

V and J are TRBV12-5 and TRBJ1-1, with D unresolved. V dropped 2 bases and J dropped 1 base, with 5 bases sitting between them. CDR1 is LGHNT, CDR2 FRNRAP, per germline. The CDR3 contains 13 residues. CDR3 in DNA: TGTGCTAGTGGTTTGTCAACGAACACTGAAGCTTTCTTT. Translation: CASGLSTNTEAFF.

This chain joins TRBV7-3 and TRBJ1-1, with unresolved D. Trimming pared 0 bases from V and 11 bases from J, leaving 13 bases between. Germline CDR1 is SGHTA and CDR2 is FQGTGA. The CDR3 contains 13 residues. The CDR3 DNA follows: TGTGCCAGCAGCTTAACTATTGAGTCCCCTGCTTTCTTT. Amino acid sequence: CASSLTIESPAFF.

The chain joins TRBV7-9 to TRBJ1-1, with TRBD1 matching 8 bases. Trimming at V came to 4 bases and at J to 6 bases, leaving 4 bases not matched to a gene. The germline gives CDR1 SEHNR, CDR2 FQNEAQ (reference sequence). The CDR3 spans 13 residues. The CDR3 nucleotides read TGTGCCAGCAGCTCTCAGGGGGCCCCTGAAGCTTTCTTT. Translated: CASSSQGAPEAFF. Drawing the rest from reference TRBV7-9 and TRBJ1-1, the complete variable domain is DTGVSQNPRHKITKRGQNVTFRCDPISEHNRLYWYRQTLGQGPEFLTYFQNEAQLEKSRLLSDRFSAERPKGSFSTLEIQRTEQGDSAMYLCASSSQGAPEAFFGQGTRLTVV.

This sequence joins TRBV12-3 or TRBV12-4 and TRBJ2-1; 8 bases align to TRBD1. J was trimmed by 8 bases and V by 3 bases; bases with no gene match: 15. The CDR3 has 17 amino acids. CDR3 coding DNA: TGTGCCAGCAGTTTGCAGGGGGCTGGACTCGCGGATGATGAGCAGTTCTTC. The encoded protein is CASSLQGAGLADDEQFF.

The V gene is TRBV6-6, the J gene TRBJ2-3; 9 nucleotides agree with TRBD1. Per the germline V gene, CDR1 is MNHNY and CDR2 is SVGAGI (reference sequence). V shed 5 bases and J 6 bases; nucleotides not matched to a gene: 12. The CDR3 runs to 16 residues. The CDR3 here is CASSATGGARMDTQYF. In DNA form, the CDR3 reads TGTGCCAGCAGTGCAACAGGGGGCGCAAGGATGGATACGCAGTATTTT.

The gene calls are TRBV3-1 and TRBJ2-1, with TRBD2 identical over 9 bases. V shed 8 bases and J 11 bases; nucleotides not matched to a gene: 13. Germline assignment: CDR1 LGHDT and CDR2 YNNKEL (reference sequence). CDR3 length equals 14 residues. The CDR3 nucleotides are TGTGCCAGCGTAAGGAAGCGGGAGGACGAAAAGCAGTTCTTC. Translation: CASVRKREDEKQFF.

This clonotype was found once. The chain uses TRBV5-1 and TRBJ1-2; 8 bases fit TRBD1. Germline values: CDR1 SGHRS, CDR2 YFSETQ. This CDR3 has 13 amino acids. The ends lost 4 bases at V and 5 bases at J; junction bases unmatched: 4. The CDR3 DNA sequence: TGCGCCAGCAGCAACCAGGGGGCGTATGGCTACACCTTC. This sequence encodes CASSNQGAYGYTF.

V usage is TRBV18 and J usage is TRBJ1-2, with 8 bases aligning to TRBD1. Germline trimming cut 2 bases from V and 10 bases from J; bases unmatched to any gene: 9. Germline V gene data show CDR1 as KGHSH and CDR2 as LQKENI. The CDR3 runs 14 residues. The CDR3 protein is CASSPEGQGATYTF. The CDR3 nucleotides read TGTGCCAGCTCACCAGAGGGGCAGGGGGCGACCTACACCTTC.

V is TRBV6-1 and J is TRBJ2-3; the match to TRBD2 covers 7 bases. CDR3 size: 16 residues. CDR1 is MNHNS, CDR2 SASEGT, per germline. Losses at the gene ends were 2 bases for V and 1 base for J; bases not matched to a gene: 6. CDR3 loop: CASSERGLEGTDTQYF. The CDR3 nucleotides are TGTGCCAGCAGTGAACGCGGACTAGAGGGCACAGATACGCAGTATTTT.

This sequence joins TRBV3-1 and TRBJ2-7, with D tentatively TRBD1 or TRBD2 (5 bases each). In germline, CDR1 is LGHDT, CDR2 YNNKEL (reference sequence). The V and J ends lost 4 bases and 5 bases respectively, with 18 bases between them. The length of the CDR3 is 15 residues. CDR3 loop: CASSLGPGRDHEQYF. The CDR3 nucleotides read TGTGCCAGCAGCCTCGGACCGGGACGGGATCACGAGCAGTACTTC.

The chain employs TRBV6-2 or TRBV6-3 and TRBJ2-1; 8 positions agree with TRBD2. Germline CDR1 MNHEY, CDR2 SVGEGT. This CDR3 is built from 16 residues. The J segment lost 7 bases and the V segment lost 3 bases, leaving 11 bases of the junction unmatched. The DNA for the CDR3 is TGTGCCAGCAGTTATTACGGGAGGGCCAGTTGGAATGAGCAGTTCTTC. Translated: CASSYYGRASWNEQFF.

The rearrangement joins TRBV5-1 to TRBJ2-7, with 8 bases identical to TRBD1. J gave up 5 bases and V 4 bases, and 14 bases lay outside the gene matches. CDR1 and CDR2 (germline): SGHRS, YFSETQ. This CDR3 region has 16 residues. The DNA of the CDR3 is TGCGCCAGCAGCCAGACAGGGGATCGGGTCGTCCACGAGCAGTACTTC. Its protein product is CASSQTGDRVVHEQYF. Complete variable domain (other parts from reference TRBV5-1 and TRBJ2-7): KAGVTQTPRYLIKTRGQQVTLSCSPISGHRSVSWYQQTPGQGLQFLFEYFSETQRNKGNFPGRFSGRQFSNSRSEMNVSTLELGDSALYLCASSQTGDRVVHEQYFGPGTRLTVT.

The chain recombines TRBV4-3 with TRBJ1-5; D not certain. This CDR3 has 14 amino acids. The germline CDR1 and CDR2 sequences are LGHNA and YSLEER. The V end lost 0 bases, the J end lost 7 bases, and 10 bases lay between the germline ends. The CDR3: CASSQDASRQPQHF. For the CDR3, the DNA is TGCGCCAGCAGCCAAGATGCCTCTCGACAGCCCCAGCATTTT.

The genes are TRBV6-5 and TRBJ2-2, with D perhaps matching TRBD1 (6 bases). V lost 4 bases and J 6 bases, leaving 12 bases between the germline ends. Germline CDR1 reads MNHEY; CDR2 reads SVGAGI. This CDR3 is 14 amino acids long. CDR3 sequence (DNA): TGTGCCAGCAGTTTCTACAGGGATCCCGGGGAGCTGTTTTTT. This sequence encodes CASSFYRDPGELFF.

The chain combines TRBV5-5 with TRBJ2-6; unclear D gene. The CDR3 runs to 14 residues. The V end lost 2 bases, the J end lost 1 base, and 4 bases lay between the germline ends. Germline V CDR1 and CDR2: SGHKS, YYEKEE (reference sequence). This CDR3 is CASSFPSGANVLTF. In DNA form, the CDR3 reads TGTGCCAGCAGCTTCCCATCTGGGGCCAACGTCCTGACTTTC. The complete variable domain, with remaining parts taken from reference TRBV5-5 and TRBJ2-6, reads DAGVTQSPTHLIKTRGQQVTLRCSPISGHKSVSWYQQVLGQGPQFIFQYYEKEERGRGNFPDRFSARQFPNYSSELNVNALLLGDSALYLCASSFPSGANVLTFGAGSRLTVL.

In this sample, this clonotype turned up a few times. The chain links TRBV13 to TRBJ2-5; perhaps TRBD2 as D (6 bases). From germline, CDR1 is PRHDT and CDR2 FYEKMQ (reference sequence). There are 12 residues in the CDR3. The germline V and J ends were trimmed by 8 bases and 3 bases, with 10 bases remaining between them. This chain's CDR3 is CASGSGEETQYF. In DNA form, the CDR3 reads TGTGCCAGCGGGTCGGGGGAAGAGACCCAGTACTTC.

This clonotype was found a few times. The chain combines TRBV5-1 with TRBJ2-3; tentative D call: TRBD1 (5 bases). Trimming stripped 4 bases from V and 3 bases from J, with 18 bases between. Germline CDR1 is SGHRS and CDR2 is YFSETQ. This CDR3 has 16 residues. The CDR3 protein is CASSRQGAESTDTQYF. The CDR3, as DNA: TGCGCCAGCAGCCGCCAAGGGGCCGAATCGACAGATACGCAGTATTTT.

V and J are TRBV12-3 or TRBV12-4 and TRBJ2-5; a weak D match, TRBD1 (5 bases). Trimming cost V 2 bases and J 3 bases, with 10 bases left between them. The CDR3 extends over 14 amino acids. The CDR3 here is CASSLQGAKETQYF. CDR3 DNA sequence: TGTGCCAGCAGTTTACAAGGGGCCAAAGAGACCCAGTACTTC.

The chain has TRBV7-2 and TRBJ2-5; TRBD2 matches at 12 bases. The V segment lost 0 bases and the J segment 2 bases; nucleotides outside the gene matches: 7. This CDR3 has 18 amino acids. Germline assignment: CDR1 SGHTA and CDR2 FQGNSA. This CDR3 is CASSLAASGRAWQETQYF. The DNA of the CDR3 is TGTGCCAGCAGCTTAGCGGCTAGCGGGAGGGCCTGGCAAGAGACCCAGTACTTC.

The chain joins TRBV5-1 to TRBJ2-5; D uncertain. The length of the CDR3 is 15 residues. Looked up from germline, CDR1 is SGHRS and CDR2 is YFSETQ. Trimming took 5 bases from V and 2 from J, leaving 16 bases between them. Here the CDR3 DNA reads TGCGCCAGCAGACCGCAGACAAACCAACAAGAGACCCAGTACTTC. Encoded protein: CASRPQTNQQETQYF. Drawing the rest from reference TRBV5-1 and TRBJ2-5, the complete variable domain is KAGVTQTPRYLIKTRGQQVTLSCSPISGHRSVSWYQQTPGQGLQFLFEYFSETQRNKGNFPGRFSGRQFSNSRSEMNVSTLELGDSALYLCASRPQTNQQETQYFGPGTRLLVL.